The 22 T cell receptor beta chains below all came from one sample that was sequenced in a study of blood T cell repertoires in COVID-19. Only in-frame clones appear in the TCRdb table, and some are missing; sequencing was by immunoSEQ multiplex PCR. Counted here are around 150,000 clones, roughly 87% occurring once; the ten biggest clones make up less than 5%. The sample was peripheral blood. The receptors derive from a woman in her sixties who had recovered from COVID-19.

CDR3 nucleotides: TGTGCCAGCAGCTTGAAATTAGGTCCCAGTGAGGATGGCTACACCTTC. Translated, it gives CASSLKLGPSEDGYTF. The rearrangement links TRBV5-4 to TRBJ1-2; no clear D. The V and J ends lost 1 base and 6 bases respectively, with 19 bases between them. This CDR3 comprises 16 residues. The germline V gene encodes CDR1 SGHNT and CDR2 YYREEE (reference sequence).

The chain employs TRBV2 and TRBJ2-1, with D maybe TRBD2 (5 bases). V lost 5 bases, J lost 4 bases, and 9 bases lay in between. The CDR3 sequence is 13 residues long. The germline V gene encodes CDR1 SNHLY and CDR2 FYNNEI. CDR3 sequence reads: CASSSERYNEQFF. The CDR3 DNA sequence: TGTGCCAGCAGTTCCGAGCGGTACAATGAGCAGTTCTTC.

This chain connects TRBV19 to TRBJ2-5, with 10 nucleotides matching TRBD1. Per the germline V gene, CDR1 is LNHDA and CDR2 is SQIVND (reference sequence). The V segment lost 7 bases and the J segment 5 bases; nucleotides outside the gene matches: 13. The CDR3 has 16 residues. The CDR3 reads CASTPRRTGGMETQYF. CDR3 DNA: TGTGCCAGTACCCCCCGCCGGACAGGGGGTATGGAGACCCAGTACTTC.

J is TRBJ1-1 and V is TRBV19; D ambiguous. Looked up from germline, CDR1 is LNHDA and CDR2 is SQIVND (reference sequence). Trimming took off 5 bases at V and 6 bases at J, with 13 bases between the two ends. The CDR3 is 13 residues long. This CDR3 is CASSLSRGAEAFF. CDR3 sequence (DNA): TGTGCCAGTAGTTTAAGTCGGGGAGCTGAAGCTTTCTTT.

Worth noting for this clone: This CDR3 is also generated by other DNA sequences in the sample. This chain uses TRBV5-1 with TRBJ1-2, with 10 bases aligning to TRBD1. This CDR3 comprises 13 residues. The germline CDR1 and CDR2 sequences are SGHRS and YFSETQ. V shed 4 bases, J shed 6 bases, and the junction held 3 bases outside the gene matches. The chain's CDR3 is CASSLTGGDGYTF. The CDR3 nucleotides read TGCGCCAGCAGCCTGACAGGGGGCGATGGCTACACCTTC.

V is TRBV5-6 and J is TRBJ2-7; D is perhaps TRBD1 (5 bases). The germline V gene encodes CDR1 SGHDT and CDR2 YYEEEE. CDR3 length: 13 residues. Trimming took 1 base from V and 7 from J, leaving 12 bases between them. CDR3 coding DNA: TGTGCCAGCAGCTTGCCAGGGCGTAGGGAGCAGTACTTC. Its protein is CASSLPGRREQYF.

The chain combines TRBV10-3 with TRBJ2-3, with 14 nucleotides matching TRBD2. The CDR3 runs 15 residues. Losses at the gene ends were 11 bases for V and 8 bases for J; bases not matched to a gene: 12. Germline lookup yields CDR1 ENHRY and CDR2 SYGVKD. CDR3 coding DNA: TGTGCCGTAAAGGGCCCGACTAGCGGGGGGGCTACGCAGTATTTT. Its translation is CAVKGPTSGGATQYF.

CDR3 in DNA: TGCGCCAGCAGCTTGGCGGGACTAGCGGGGGGCACCCCCGACGAGCAGTACTTC. Protein sequence: CASSLAGLAGGTPDEQYF. This sequence joins TRBV5-1 and TRBJ2-7; 15 bases match TRBD2. CDR3 length equals 18 residues. Germline V gene data show CDR1 as SGHRS and CDR2 as YFSETQ. The V gene end was trimmed by 0 bases and the J gene end by 5 bases; junction bases not matched to a gene: 9.

CDR3 residues: CASSSPGQGQPQHF. In DNA form, the CDR3 reads TGTGCCAGCAGTTCACCGGGACAGGGACAGCCCCAGCATTTT. The V and J genes are TRBV27 and TRBJ1-5, with 9 nucleotides matching TRBD1. Trimming removed 4 bases from V and 7 bases from J; junction bases left unmatched: 5. Germline-derived CDR1 and CDR2 are MNHEY and SMNVEV (reference sequence). This CDR3 has 14 residues.

The chain carries TRBV4-1 and TRBJ1-2; 10 nucleotides agree with TRBD1. The germline gives CDR1 MGHRA, CDR2 YSYEKL. The CDR3 extends over 15 amino acids. V lost 3 bases, J lost 1 base, and 2 bases stayed unmatched. The CDR3 region has the DNA TGCGCCAGCAGCCAGGGACAGGGGATTAACTATGGCTACACCTTC. Translated, it gives CASSQGQGINYGYTF.

The CDR3 reads CASSLVQGSGGQYF. CDR3 in DNA: TGTGCCAGCAGCTTAGTTCAGGGGTCGGGTGGGCAGTACTTC. The genes are TRBV7-8 and TRBJ2-7; D may be TRBD1 (6 bases). The CDR3 spans 14 residues. Germline CDR1 is SGHVS and CDR2 is FQNEAQ. V dropped 1 base and J dropped 9 bases, with 16 bases sitting between them.

The V call is TRBV29-1, the J call TRBJ2-3; 15 bases are shared with TRBD2. The CDR3 sequence is 16 residues long. In germline, CDR1 is SQVTM, CDR2 ANQGSEA. Trimming cost V 1 base and J 1 base; bases outside gene matches: 0. The CDR3 DNA follows: TGCAGCGTTGAAGGGACTAGCGGGGGGGGCACAGATACGCAGTATTTT. Protein product: CSVEGTSGGGTDTQYF.

This clone was observed a single time. CDR3 sequence: CASSLEYQQEYGYTF. CDR3 DNA sequence: TGTGCCAGCAGCTTGGAGTATCAACAGGAGTATGGCTACACCTTC. V gene TRBV5-4 combines with J gene TRBJ1-2, with TRBD1 as a possible D gene (5 bases). The V gene's germline CDR1 is SGHNT and CDR2 YYREEE (reference sequence). V was clipped by 0 bases and J by 5 bases, with 14 bases between them. The length of the CDR3 is 15 residues.

This rearrangement joins TRBV5-1 to TRBJ2-7, with D possibly matching TRBD2 (5 bases). The V and J ends lost 1 base and 0 bases respectively, with 8 bases between them. The CDR3 totals 14 residues. The germline gives CDR1 SGHRS, CDR2 YFSETQ. CDR3 region: CASSLSSVSYEQYF. In DNA, the CDR3 is TGCGCCAGCAGCTTGAGTAGCGTCTCCTACGAGCAGTACTTC.

The chain combines TRBV18 with TRBJ2-1, with D unresolved. The CDR3 contains 14 residues. V dropped 1 base and J dropped 4 bases, with 8 bases sitting between them. Germline V gives CDR1 KGHSH, CDR2 LQKENI. The CDR3, as DNA: TGTGCCAGCTCACCACTTGGGCGTTACAATGAGCAGTTCTTC. Residues: CASSPLGRYNEQFF.

The chain joins TRBV28 to TRBJ2-7, with TRBD1 matching 10 bases. Germline assignment: CDR1 MDHEN and CDR2 SYDVKM. The CDR3 is made up of 14 amino acids. Unmatched junction bases numbered 6, after V lost 7 bases and J lost 3 bases. The CDR3 bases are TGTGCCAGCACGGCGGGGGACAGGGGCTACGAGCAGTACTTC. It encodes CASTAGDRGYEQYF.

This sequence joins TRBV7-9 and TRBJ1-2; D remains unclear. The CDR3 totals 12 residues. The V gene lost 5 bases and the J gene lost 5 bases, with 9 bases spanning the gap. Germline V lookup: CDR1 SEHNR, CDR2 FQNEAQ (reference sequence). CDR3 sequence: CASSPQAYGYTF. The CDR3 DNA follows: TGTGCCAGCAGCCCTCAGGCGTATGGCTACACCTTC. The variable domain in full, completed from reference TRBV7-9 and TRBJ1-2, reads DTGVSQNPRHKITKRGQNVTFRCDPISEHNRLYWYRQTLGQGPEFLTYFQNEAQLEKSRLLSDRFSAERPKGSFSTLEIQRTEQGDSAMYLCASSPQAYGYTFGSGTRLTVV.

The V call is TRBV4-1, the J call TRBJ1-3, with TRBD1 matching over 9 bases. V lost 4 bases, J lost 4 bases, and 5 bases stayed unmatched. Germline V CDR1 and CDR2: MGHRA, YSYEKL. This CDR3 has 15 amino acids. The CDR3 spells CASSRDRVRGNTIYF. CDR3 DNA sequence: TGCGCCAGCAGCCGGGACAGGGTCAGAGGAAACACCATATATTTT.

The rearrangement uses TRBV10-3 and TRBJ1-5, with D uncertain. Trimming took 0 bases from V and 7 from J, leaving 13 bases between them. Germline lookup yields CDR1 ENHRY and CDR2 SYGVKD. The CDR3 is made up of 15 amino acids. CDR3 sequence reads: CAISESGGSGQPQHF. CDR3 nucleotide sequence: TGTGCCATCAGTGAGTCGGGAGGGTCGGGACAGCCCCAGCATTTT.

V usage is TRBV4-1 and J usage is TRBJ1-5; maybe TRBD1 (6 bases). V was shortened by 5 bases and J by 4 bases, with 15 bases between the two germline ends. The CDR3 extends over 15 amino acids. Per germline, CDR1 MGHRA and CDR2 YSYEKL. The CDR3 sequence: CASSTQDRLNQPQHF. DNA of the CDR3: TGCGCCAGCAGCACCCAGGACAGATTGAATCAGCCCCAGCATTTT.

In its sample, this clone was seen a few times. The V gene is TRBV4-3, the J gene TRBJ1-6; D remains ambiguous. The V gene's germline CDR1 is LGHNA and CDR2 YSLEER. V lost 1 base and J 8 bases, leaving 6 bases between the germline ends. The CDR3 has 13 residues. This chain's CDR3 is CASSQAWHSPLHF. CDR3 DNA sequence: TGCGCCAGCAGCCAAGCGTGGCATTCACCCCTCCACTTT.

V is TRBV2 and J is TRBJ1-1; no firm D call. Per the germline V gene, CDR1 is SNHLY and CDR2 is FYNNEI. The CDR3 has 14 amino acids. Trimming pared 7 bases from V and 6 bases from J, leaving 18 bases between. In DNA form, the CDR3 reads TGTGCCAGCAATTCCCGACAAGGCAACGCTGAAGCTTTCTTT. Its translation: CASNSRQGNAEAFF. The full variable domain, its missing parts supplied by reference TRBV2 and TRBJ1-1, is EPEVTQTPSHQVTQMGQEVILRCVPISNHLYFYWYRQILGQKVEFLVSFYNNEISEKSEIFDDQFSVERPDGSNFTLKIRSTKLEDSAMYFCASNSRQGNAEAFFGQGTRLTVV.